Sequencing of this T cell receptor beta chain was carried out in a study of CD8+ T cells in alopecia areata. RNA was isolated and reverse transcribed to cDNA, the sequencing template. This table comes from immunoSEQ multiplex PCR, and its TCRdb copy is limited to in-frame clones, with some not included. Counted here are 90,000 to 100,000 clones, more than 35% occurring once; the ten biggest clones make up 1% to 1.5%. Germline V gene lookup returns CDR1 SQVTM and CDR2 ANQGSEA. CDR3 size: 15 residues. Trimming took 3 bases from V and 2 from J; bases not matched to a gene: 7. The sequencing input was CD4+ T cells sorted from blood. The chain uses TRBV29-1 and TRBJ1-5, with TRBD1 matching over 7 bases. The source of this sequence is a human donor with alopecia areata. The CDR3 nucleotides are TGCAGCGTTGAGGACAGGAGCAGGGGCAATCAGCCCCAGCATTTT. The encoded protein is CSVEDRSRGNQPQHF.